What follows are 23 T cell receptor beta chains derived from one specimen sequenced in a study of T cell repertoires in cytomegalovirus infection. Each CDR3 protein gets one entry after TCRdb re-called the reads with MiXCR. This sample has about 60,000 distinct CDR3 sequences, with 33% found just once. Their cognate antigens are unknown. Sequenced input: PBMCs, sequenced either directly or after in vitro stimulation (not recorded which). The receptors originated from a human donor in good health (CMV status not recorded). Some clones in this sample may be carry-over from other donors' samples.

This clonotype was found a few times. The genes are TRBV6-6 and TRBJ2-7, with 7 bases that match TRBD2. CDR1 is MNHNY, CDR2 SVGAGI, per germline (reference sequence). The V segment lost 8 bases and the J segment 3 bases; nucleotides outside the gene matches: 7. The CDR3 spans 13 residues. CDR3 sequence (DNA): TGTGCCAGCGCAACTAGCGAGATCTACGAGCAGTACTTC. Its translation is CASATSEIYEQYF.

The V gene is TRBV5-1, the J gene TRBJ2-3; D perhaps matches TRBD2 (5 bases). V was shortened by 6 bases and J by 4 bases, with 18 bases between the two germline ends. The CDR3 loop spans 15 amino acids. From germline, CDR1 is SGHRS and CDR2 YFSETQ. The DNA for the CDR3 is TGCGCCAGCAAATTGAGCGGAATATCGGCAGATACGCAGTATTTT. Translation gives CASKLSGISADTQYF.

A few counts support this clonotype. The genes are TRBV28 and TRBJ1-4; 7 bases fit TRBD1. This CDR3 region has 13 residues. Germline V lookup: CDR1 MDHEN, CDR2 SYDVKM. J was trimmed by 7 bases and V by 8 bases; bases with no gene match: 7. The CDR3 bases are TGTGCCAGCGAGACAGGGCGGGCTGAAAAACTGTTTTTT. Its translation: CASETGRAEKLFF.

V and J are TRBV6-7 and TRBJ1-6, with D unresolved. TRBV6-7 is placed among ORFs of uncertain function. CDR3 size: 14 residues. Trimming cost V 7 bases and J 8 bases, with 15 bases left between them. As DNA, the CDR3 is TGTGCCAGCATCAAATTTGGGAGGGATTCACCCCTCCACTTT. This translates into CASIKFGRDSPLHF.

This clonotype has just one count. The J gene is TRBJ2-1, the V gene TRBV14; a possible D gene is TRBD2 (6 bases). This CDR3 is built from 16 residues. CDR1 is SGHDN, CDR2 FVKESK, per germline. Trimming removed 2 bases at V and 2 bases at J, with 13 bases between. The DNA of the CDR3 is TGTGCCAGCAGCCAACAGGGACTGGCCCCCTACAATGAGCAGTTCTTC. Residues: CASSQQGLAPYNEQFF.

The chain links TRBV11-2 to TRBJ2-7; D gene ambiguous. Trimming removed 6 bases from V and 6 bases from J, with 9 bases in between. CDR1 is SGHAT and CDR2 is FQNNGV in the germline V gene. This CDR3 has 11 residues. CDR3 loop: CASSPTGEQYF. In nucleotides, the CDR3 is TGTGCCAGCAGTCCGACCGGCGAGCAGTACTTC.

V usage is TRBV27 and J usage is TRBJ2-1, with 10 bases identical to TRBD2. After removal of 5 bases from V and 4 bases from J, the junction contained 17 bases not matched to a gene. The CDR3 sequence is 19 residues long. Germline assignment: CDR1 MNHEY and CDR2 SMNVEV (reference sequence). The CDR3 bases are TGTGCCAGCAGTCCCCATCCCCTAGCGGGAGAAAATTCATACAATGAGCAGTTCTTC. Encoded protein: CASSPHPLAGENSYNEQFF.

This clonotype has only a few counts. J is TRBJ1-6 and V is TRBV4-2; perhaps TRBD1 as D (5 bases). This CDR3 has 15 amino acids. Between the trimmed V and J ends, which lost 0 bases and 5 bases, there was a span of 8 bases. Looked up from germline, CDR1 is LGHNA and CDR2 is YNFKEQ. As DNA, the CDR3 is TGTGCCAGCAGCCAAGAAACAGGAGATAATTCACCCCTCCACTTT. Its protein product is CASSQETGDNSPLHF.

V is TRBV9 and J is TRBJ2-1; 10 nucleotides line up with TRBD2. V shed 4 bases and J 1 base; nucleotides not matched to a gene: 8. Germline assignment: CDR1 SGDLS and CDR2 YYNGEE. The CDR3 loop spans 17 amino acids. CDR3 loop: CASSPRGGLASYNEQFF. The CDR3 DNA sequence: TGTGCCAGCAGCCCTAGGGGGGGACTAGCGTCCTACAATGAGCAGTTCTTC.

The count of this clonotype is one. The rearrangement joins TRBV19 to TRBJ2-1; a possible D gene is TRBD2 (5 bases). Germline CDR1 and CDR2: LNHDA and SQIVND (reference sequence). This CDR3 is built from 14 residues. V dropped 4 bases and J dropped 8 bases, with 15 bases sitting between them. As DNA, the CDR3 is TGTGCCAGTAGTAGGGCTACCACGCGGGATGAGCAGTTCTTC. Residues: CASSRATTRDEQFF.

The chain's CDR3 is CARSLGLAGAKTQYF. CDR3 in DNA: TGTGCCAGAAGCTTGGGTCTAGCGGGAGCAAAGACCCAGTACTTC. This chain uses TRBV5-3 with TRBJ2-5, with 10 positions matching TRBD2. TRBV5-3 is treated as an ORF (open reading frame) with a function not yet certain. The V gene end was trimmed by 0 bases and the J gene end by 6 bases; junction bases not matched to a gene: 5. The CDR3 totals 15 residues.

The chain couples TRBV12-3 or TRBV12-4 to TRBJ2-7, with D perhaps TRBD1 or TRBD2 (6 bases each). This CDR3 region has 14 residues. The V end lost 6 bases, the J end lost 4 bases, and 16 bases lay between the germline ends. The CDR3 loop reads CASSRGGHSYEQYF. The CDR3 DNA follows: TGTGCCAGCAGCCGAGGGGGGCACAGTTACGAGCAGTACTTC.

The chain joins TRBV6-2 or TRBV6-3 to TRBJ2-7, with D tentatively TRBD1 (6 bases). The germline V and J ends were trimmed by 5 bases and 6 bases, with 14 bases remaining between them. This CDR3 has 13 residues. Germline lookup yields CDR1 MNHEY and CDR2 SVGEGT. In DNA, the CDR3 is TGTGCCAGCAGTAGGACAGCGTGGGGCGAGCAGTACTTC. As protein: CASSRTAWGEQYF.

This clonotype was found a few times. This chain connects TRBV11-2 to TRBJ2-7; 7 bases line up with TRBD2. In germline, CDR1 is SGHAT, CDR2 FQNNGV. This CDR3 spans 14 amino acids. The J segment lost 2 bases and the V segment lost 9 bases, leaving 10 bases of the junction unmatched. CDR3: CASRTRSGAYEQYF. DNA of the CDR3: TGTGCCAGTAGGACAAGGAGCGGGGCCTACGAGCAGTACTTC.

The chain has TRBV12-3 or TRBV12-4 and TRBJ1-6; 7 nucleotides agree with TRBD1. The CDR3 is 15 residues long. The J segment lost 8 bases and the V segment lost 6 bases, leaving 10 bases of the junction unmatched. The CDR3 region has the DNA TGTGCCAGCAGCCGACAGGGAGTAGGAGATTCACCCCTCCACTTT. Amino acid sequence: CASSRQGVGDSPLHF.

In its sample, this clonotype was seen a few times. The gene calls are TRBV6-1 and TRBJ2-1; TRBD2 is a possible D gene (5 bases). CDR1 is MNHNS and CDR2 is SASEGT in the germline V gene. V was trimmed by 6 bases and J by 6 bases, leaving 18 bases between them. This CDR3 is 15 amino acids long. The CDR3 reads CASRAAGYVFNEQFF. The CDR3 DNA is TGTGCCAGCAGGGCCGCGGGCTACGTCTTCAATGAGCAGTTCTTC.

This rearrangement joins TRBV6-2 or TRBV6-3 to TRBJ1-2, with a tentative D call TRBD1 (6 bases). The V and J ends lost 2 bases and 4 bases respectively, with 11 bases between them. The CDR3 consists of 14 residues. Germline values: CDR1 MNHEY, CDR2 SVGEGT. The CDR3 protein is CASSYLPDSYGYTF. The CDR3 region has the DNA TGTGCCAGCAGTTACCTTCCGGACAGCTATGGCTACACCTTC.

This clonotype was found a few times. The chain links TRBV7-2 to TRBJ1-2; a possible D gene is TRBD1 (5 bases). Trimming shortened V by 5 bases and J by 4 bases, and 17 bases separated the two germline ends. The CDR3 is made up of 15 amino acids. Looked up from germline, CDR1 is SGHTA and CDR2 is FQGNSA. The CDR3 region has the DNA TGTGCCAGCAGCCCCGCAGGGTTGGGGAGCTATGGCTACACCTTC. Protein: CASSPAGLGSYGYTF. The full variable domain, rest sourced from reference TRBV7-2 and TRBJ1-2, is GAGVSQSPSNKVTEKGKDVELRCDPISGHTALYWYRQSLGQGLEFLIYFQGNSAPDKSGLPSDRFSAERTGGSVSTLTIQRTQQEDSAVYLCASSPAGLGSYGYTFGSGTRLTVV.

The rearrangement links TRBV12-3 or TRBV12-4 to TRBJ1-1, with D uncertain. The V end was cut by 3 bases, the J end by 4 bases, with 12 bases between. The CDR3 has 14 residues. The CDR3 bases are TGTGCCAGCAGTTTGTCCGCCTGGGGCACTGAAGCTTTCTTT. It is translated as CASSLSAWGTEAFF.

The V and J genes are TRBV27 and TRBJ2-5; 10 bases map to TRBD1. CDR3 length equals 16 residues. The V gene's germline CDR1 is MNHEY and CDR2 SMNVEV (reference sequence). J lost 1 base, V lost 4 bases, and 6 bases had no gene match. CDR3 DNA: TGTGCCAGCAGTTCAAGGACAGGGGGGAGCCAAGAGACCCAGTACTTC. Translation: CASSSRTGGSQETQYF.

V and J are TRBV5-1 and TRBJ1-6; the D is unclear. V lost 1 base to trimming and J lost 4 bases, with 15 bases between them. The germline gives CDR1 SGHRS, CDR2 YFSETQ. The CDR3 sequence is 17 residues long. The chain's CDR3 is CASSLYGRESYNSPLHF. CDR3 nucleotides: TGCGCCAGCAGCTTGTACGGTCGGGAAAGTTATAATTCACCCCTCCACTTT.

This chain uses TRBV28 with TRBJ2-3; 10 nucleotides align to TRBD1. The CDR3 spans 15 residues. V gave up 5 bases and J gave up 2 bases; unmatched junction bases: 4. Germline V lookup: CDR1 MDHEN, CDR2 SYDVKM. The CDR3 DNA reads as TGTGCCAGCAGTGAGGGACAGGGGCTCACAGATACGCAGTATTTT. This encodes CASSEGQGLTDTQYF.

This clonotype was counted only a few times. The chain combines TRBV7-2 with TRBJ2-7; TRBD2 aligns across 12 bases. The CDR3 spans 14 residues. V lost 5 bases to trimming and J lost 7 bases; unmatched junction nucleotides: 6. In germline, CDR1 is SGHTA, CDR2 FQGNSA. CDR3 protein: CASSRLAGAREQYF. The CDR3 DNA follows: TGTGCCAGCAGCCGACTAGCGGGAGCTAGAGAGCAGTACTTC.